This entry features one T cell receptor (beta chain) sequence. V was clipped by 1 base and J by 2 bases, with 13 bases between them. CDR3 length: 16 residues. The germline V gene has CDR1 SGHTA and CDR2 FQGNSA. The data were taken from a study of blood T cell repertoires in COVID-19. Overall study context: The United States, Italy and Spain provided the acute and convalescent COVID-19 samples. Sources were T cells, B-cell-depleted T cells, or PBMCs; the material itself was cDNA or gDNA.

Authors' methods: Amplification with reference gene primers provided the estimates of nucleated cell counts. Repertoires were generated with immunoSEQ multiplex PCR, while TCRdb's copy carries only in-frame clones and drops some. V, J and clone size reflect that table, while D and trimming were determined from the DNA. The sample consists of approximately 170,000 clones, less than 90% of them appearing once. The J gene is TRBJ2-3, the V gene TRBV7-2; D unresolved. The clonotype was recovered from a woman in her 70s with COVID-19, enrolled during active disease. Sequencing input: peripheral blood. CDR3 protein: CASSLGYSEITDTQYF. The DNA of the CDR3 is TGTGCCAGCAGCTTAGGGTATTCAGAAATCACAGATACGCAGTATTTT.